Listed below are T cell receptor beta chains from one sample, sequenced in a study of T cell clonotyping in hematopoietic cell transplantation. The repertoire was sequenced with immunoSEQ multiplex PCR; TCRdb's copy has only in-frame clones and lacks some. The sample has tens of thousands of clones, 85% to 95% seen once. The specimen was peripheral blood mononuclear cells, collected before stem cell transplant. The receptors were sampled from a man aged 35-49 years with chronic myeloid leukemia. Some clones in this sample may be carry-over from other donors' samples. Both conserved end residues are part of each CDR3. A D gene is named only where the DNA matches it firmly. Size tells how often a clone was seen (once, few, many) or the class of an expanded clone, and some rows leave it out.

>TRBV28|TRBJ2-1|NA|NA
TGTGCCAGCAGTTTCCACAGGGGAGGCAATGAGCAGTTCTTC
CASSFHRGGNEQFF
>TRBV5-1|TRBJ1-6|NA|TRBD1
TGCGCCAGCAGCCCGGGACAGAATTCACCCCTCCACTTT
CASSPGQNSPLHF
>TRBV4-3|TRBJ1-6|NA|NA
TGCGCCAGCAGCTCAACATCCCTGGGGGCTAGTTCACCCCTCCACTTT
CASSSTSLGASSPLHF
>TRBV27|TRBJ2-7|once|NA
TGTGCCAGCAGGTCCGGTGGGTCCTCCTACGAGCAGTACTTC
CASRSGGSSYEQYF
>TRBV7-2|TRBJ2-1|NA|NA
TGTGCCAGCACTAGGGCTCGATTGGGCCACAATGAGCAGTTCTTC
CASTRARLGHNEQFF
>TRBV2|TRBJ2-5|NA|NA
TGTGCCAGCAACGGCGGGACTTCCCAAGAGACCCAGTACTTC
CASNGGTSQETQYF
>TRBV4-2|TRBJ1-1|once|NA
TGTGCCAGCAGCCAAGGAACCGGGGGAGACACTGAAGCTTTCTTT
CASSQGTGGDTEAFF
>TRBV5-6|TRBJ2-7|NA|TRBD2
TGTGCCAGCAGGGGACTAGACGTGCGGGGCCTATACGAGCAGTACTTC
CASRGLDVRGLYEQYF
>TRBV6-1|TRBJ1-1|once|TRBD1
TGTGCCAGCCTAACAGGGGGAGACACTGAAGCTTTCTTT
CASLTGGDTEAFF
>TRBV28|TRBJ2-7|NA|NA
TGTGCCAGCAGTTCTTACAGGGACGAGCAGTACTTC
CASSSYRDEQYF
>TRBV10-3|TRBJ1-2|NA|NA
TGTGCCATCGGGGGGACCGACTCTAACTATGGCTACACCTTC
CAIGGTDSNYGYTF
>TRBV7-9|TRBJ1-6|NA|TRBD1
TGTGCCAGCAGCCTACAGGGGGTGGGTTCACCCCTCCACTTT
CASSLQGVGSPLHF
>TRBV7-9|TRBJ1-5|NA|NA
TGTGCCAGCAGCTTATGGGATCAGCCCCAGCATTTT
CASSLWDQPQHF
>TRBV5-8|TRBJ1-2|NA|NA
TGTGCCAGCAGCTTAGGGGGATCTAACTATGGCTACACCTTC
CASSLGGSNYGYTF
>TRBV10-3|TRBJ2-1|NA|NA
TGTGCCATCAGTGAGGGGGCAGGGGGGAGAAATGAGCAGTTCTTC
CAISEGAGGRNEQFF
>TRBV6-5|TRBJ2-7|NA|NA
TGTGCCAGCAGTCCACGACGGGCGTCTACGATTGTGCAGTACTTC
CASSPRRASTIVQYF
>TRBV7-8|TRBJ2-1|NA|NA
TGTGCCAGCAGCTTAGCGCTAGTCGGGGATAATGAGCAGTTCTTC
CASSLALVGDNEQFF
>TRBV9|TRBJ2-5|NA|TRBD2
TGTGCCAGCAGCGTAGGACTAGCGGGGGGAGAGACCCAGTACTTC
CASSVGLAGGETQYF
>TRBV10-3|TRBJ1-2|NA|NA
TGTGCCATCGTCGGGGACGAACGTAACTATGGCTACACCTTC
CAIVGDERNYGYTF
>TRBV6-6|TRBJ2-2|NA|NA
TGTGCCAGCAGCTCCGGGACCCTCACCGGGGAGCTGTTTTTT
CASSSGTLTGELFF
>TRBV29-1|TRBJ1-3|once|TRBD1
TGCAGCGCCTGGGACAGGGCGGCGGGAAACACCATATATTTT
CSAWDRAAGNTIYF
>TRBV7-7|TRBJ2-7|NA|TRBD2
TGTGCTAGCAGCCCCCGGGGGGGCCACGAGCAGTACTTC
CASSPRGGHEQYF
>TRBV9|TRBJ1-1|once|NA
TGTGCCAGCAGCGTGAGTCTGAACACTGAAGCTTTCTTT
CASSVSLNTEAFF
>TRBV7-3|TRBJ1-6|NA|TRBD1
TGTGCCAGCAGCTTGGGACAGTCGAATTCACCCCTCCACTTT
CASSLGQSNSPLHF
>TRBV9|TRBJ1-6|once|NA
TGTGCCAGCAGCGGAGATCAGGGGAATTCACCCCTCCACTTT
CASSGDQGNSPLHF
>TRBV7-9|TRBJ1-1|NA|NA
TGTGCCAGCAGCTTAGAAGGGGACACTGAAGCTTTCTTT
CASSLEGDTEAFF
>TRBV13|TRBJ1-3|NA|TRBD1
TGTGCCAGCAGCTTCCGGGACAGGTCTTCTGGAAACACCATATATTTT
CASSFRDRSSGNTIYF
>TRBV5-8|TRBJ2-3|NA|NA
TGTGCCAGCAGCTCGTGGCCAGTCATCCCGCAATACGGGCAGTATTTT
CASSSWPVIPQYGQYF
>TRBV7-2|TRBJ2-1|NA|NA
TGTGCCAGCAGCTTTAGCTCCTACAATGAGCAGTTCTTC
CASSFSSYNEQFF
>TRBV29-1|TRBJ1-1|NA|TRBD1
TGCAGCGTCGCGGGACAGCGGAATTTTGGAGAAGCTTTCTTT
CSVAGQRNFGEAFF
>TRBV7-2|TRBJ2-7|NA|NA
TGTGCCAGCAGCTTAGGGTTCTCGCACTGGGGGGAGCAGTACTTC
CASSLGFSHWGEQYF
>TRBV4-2|TRBJ2-7|NA|TRBD2
TGTGCCAGCAGCCTCCACAGGGCGGGGGGGAGGGACGAGCAGTACTTC
CASSLHRAGGRDEQYF
>TRBV2|TRBJ1-6|NA|NA
TGTGCCAGCAGTGAAAGAGAAGGGACACCCCTCCACTTT
CASSEREGTPLHF
>TRBV19|TRBJ1-1|once|NA
TGTGCCAGTAGACCTAGGTCGGAGCGAATGAACACTGAAGCTTTCTTT
CASRPRSERMNTEAFF
>TRBV5-1|TRBJ1-6|NA|NA
TGCGCCAGCAGCGGCGGCCAGGGGAGCAATTCACCCCTCCACTTT
CASSGGQGSNSPLHF
>TRBV5-1|TRBJ2-3|NA|NA
TGCGCCAGCAGCCAAGGCATTTTGAGGGAAGATACGCAGTATTTT
CASSQGILREDTQYF
>TRBV5-1|TRBJ1-4|NA|NA
TGCGCCAGCAGCTTACAGGGTGTTAGTGAAAAACTGTTTTTT
CASSLQGVSEKLFF
>TRBV5-6|TRBJ1-2|NA|NA
TGTGCCAGCAGCTTGAGATCAGGGCTTAAGAATGGCTACACCTTC
CASSLRSGLKNGYTF
>TRBV28|TRBJ1-3|once|NA
TGTGCCAGCAGTACCCCCGGGCCTCTATTAGGAAACACCATATATTTT
CASSTPGPLLGNTIYF
>TRBV9|TRBJ2-6|NA|NA
TGTGCCAGCAGCGCGACAGTAACGGATCCTGGGGCCAACGTCCTGACTTTC
CASSATVTDPGANVLTF
>TRBV7-2|TRBJ1-5|NA|NA
TGTGCCAGCAGCTTGAATCTAGCTTGGGATCAGCCCCAGCATTTT
CASSLNLAWDQPQHF
>TRBV30|TRBJ1-5|NA|NA
TGTGCCTGGAGTGCCCGGGACGGCCGCAATCAGCCCCAGCATTTT
CAWSARDGRNQPQHF
>TRBV27|TRBJ2-1|NA|NA
TGTGCCAGCAGTCCAAACCCCAAACAGGTGAAGTCCTACAATGAGCAGTTCTTC
CASSPNPKQVKSYNEQFF
>TRBV7-2|TRBJ1-2|NA|NA
TGTGCCAGCAGCTTAGCTAGGGGTGGCTACACCTTC
CASSLARGGYTF
>TRBV6-5|TRBJ1-5|NA|NA
TGTGCCAGCAGGAGGGGAGGGGACGATCAGCCCCAGCATTTT
CASRRGGDDQPQHF
>TRBV5-1|TRBJ1-2|NA|TRBD1
TGCGCCAGCAGCTTGGATACCGGGACAGTCTATGGCTACACCTTC
CASSLDTGTVYGYTF